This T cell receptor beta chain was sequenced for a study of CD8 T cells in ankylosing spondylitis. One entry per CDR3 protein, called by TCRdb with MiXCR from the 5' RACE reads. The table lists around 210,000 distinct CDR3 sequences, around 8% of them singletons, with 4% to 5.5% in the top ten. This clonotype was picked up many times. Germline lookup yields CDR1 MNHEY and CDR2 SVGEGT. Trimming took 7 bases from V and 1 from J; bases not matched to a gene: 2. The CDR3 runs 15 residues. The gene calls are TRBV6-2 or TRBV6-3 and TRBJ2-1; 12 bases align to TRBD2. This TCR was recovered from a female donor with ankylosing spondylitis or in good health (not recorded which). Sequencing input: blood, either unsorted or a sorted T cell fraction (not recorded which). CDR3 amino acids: CASILAGGSYNEQFF. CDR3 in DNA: TGTGCCAGCATCCTAGCGGGAGGGTCCTACAATGAGCAGTTCTTC.